A single TCR beta chain is shown here with its context. The antigen remains undetermined. With 60 Vbeta and 13 Jbeta primers, the PCR was carried out. Assay: immunoSEQ multiplex PCR; the TCRdb copy retains only in-frame clones and omits some. The table records about 200,000 clones, around 77% of them present only once. This entry is derived from a study of cytomegalovirus exposure and HLA in healthy donors. CDR3 length equals 16 residues. Trimming took 0 bases from V and 2 from J; bases not matched to a gene: 7. Germline V gene data show CDR1 as MGHRA and CDR2 as YSYEKL. Study findings and constraints: The authors confirmed in vitro that three CMV-associated chains were specific for CMV antigens.

The specimen sequenced was PBMCs. The V and J genes are TRBV4-1 and TRBJ2-7, with 7 bases aligning to TRBD1. The origin of this receptor is a woman aged 25 to 39 in good health and CMV-seronegative. CDR3 loop: CASSQEWQGVPYEQYF. In nucleotides, the CDR3 is TGCGCCAGCAGCCAAGAATGGCAGGGGGTTCCCTACGAGCAGTACTTC.